A selection of T cell receptor beta chains follows, all from one sample in a study of response to subunit inactivated influenza vaccine. TCRdb re-called the RT-PCR reads through MiXCR, storing one row per CDR3 protein. The table shows about 700,000 distinct CDR3 sequences, with 14% occurring only once. Sequences were derived from PBMCs from blood, sampled around 15 days before vaccination. The receptor set was obtained from a man aged 45-65 years who received an inactivated influenza vaccine. The CDR3 runs from the conserved cysteine through the conserved F or W. Clone size appears in some rows only: once, few, many, or a class for an expanded clone.

abundance: NA; v_gene: TRBV20-1; j_gene: TRBJ2-1; CDR3aa: CSARDMQGDSYNEQFF
abundance: few; v_gene: TRBV7-2; j_gene: TRBJ2-1; CDR3aa: CASSLNSGTSGSREQFF
abundance: NA; v_gene: TRBV9; j_gene: TRBJ2-1; CDR3aa: CASAGRKGNNEQFF
abundance: few; v_gene: TRBV7-2; j_gene: TRBJ1-2; CDR3aa: CASSPRAREGYTF
abundance: few; v_gene: TRBV7-2; j_gene: TRBJ1-1; CDR3aa: CASSWKRGQKNTEAFF
abundance: few; v_gene: TRBV7-9; j_gene: TRBJ1-1; CDR3aa: CASSPGTKNTEAFF
abundance: few; v_gene: TRBV29-1; j_gene: TRBJ2-7; CDR3aa: CSVVWDSHPYEQYF
abundance: few; v_gene: TRBV10-3; j_gene: TRBJ2-1; CDR3aa: CAISDIRTSGRAYGNEQFF
abundance: few; v_gene: TRBV6-5; j_gene: TRBJ1-2; CDR3aa: CASSYPKEGAIYGYTF
abundance: NA; v_gene: TRBV20-1; j_gene: TRBJ1-1; CDR3aa: CSAIKGGVNTEAFF
abundance: NA; v_gene: TRBV18; j_gene: TRBJ2-1; CDR3aa: CASSLNTGQGNEQFF
abundance: few; v_gene: TRBV20-1; j_gene: TRBJ2-3; CDR3aa: CSAIEITDTQYF
abundance: NA; v_gene: TRBV27; j_gene: TRBJ2-3; CDR3aa: CASSLLGMPDTQYF
abundance: NA; v_gene: TRBV6-1; j_gene: TRBJ2-2; CDR3aa: CASRRAPNTGELFF
abundance: few; v_gene: TRBV5-1; j_gene: TRBJ1-1; CDR3aa: CASREGHTGTEAFF
abundance: few; v_gene: TRBV6-5; j_gene: TRBJ2-7; CDR3aa: CASSYSLSGLLTYEQYF
abundance: few; v_gene: TRBV30; j_gene: TRBJ2-7; CDR3aa: CAWSAGQGVYEQYF
abundance: few; v_gene: TRBV5-1; j_gene: TRBJ2-7; CDR3aa: CASSLGDNYEQYF
abundance: NA; v_gene: TRBV5-8; j_gene: TRBJ2-5; CDR3aa: CASRIDRGQETQYF
abundance: few; v_gene: TRBV29-1; j_gene: TRBJ2-2; CDR3aa: CSAKKDRVAGELFF
abundance: many; v_gene: TRBV4-2; j_gene: TRBJ2-3; CDR3aa: CASSQESDRGFPDTQYF
abundance: few; v_gene: TRBV7-9; j_gene: TRBJ2-5; CDR3aa: CASSFIREVETQYF
abundance: few; v_gene: TRBV25-1; j_gene: TRBJ1-2; CDR3aa: CASSGGDRVYGYTF
abundance: many; v_gene: TRBV5-1; j_gene: TRBJ2-7; CDR3aa: CASSLESGTGLYEQYF